The rows below give T cell receptor beta chains drawn from one sample of a study of T cells after yellow fever vaccination. MiXCR, applied by TCRdb to the 5' RACE reads, yields one record per CDR3 protein. The sample lists 200,000 to 300,000 distinct CDR3 sequences, 13% occurring once. The source material was CD4+ T cells sorted from PBMCs, sampled 45 days after the yellow fever booster vaccination. The source of these receptors is a man aged 25-45 years who received the YFV17D yellow fever vaccine. Each CDR3 is given with its conserved first and last residue. A D gene is named only where the DNA matches it firmly. Clone size is not always given. Where it is, it says once, few, many or a class for expanded clones.

TRBJ2-1	.	TRBV7-2	.	12	TGTGCCAGCAGCTTAATGACTACTGAGCAGTTCTTC	CASSLMTTEQFF
TRBJ2-5	.	TRBV5-6	.	15	TGTGCCAGCAGCTTTGAATCGCGGTCCGTAGGGACCCAGTACTTC	CASSFESRSVGTQYF
TRBJ2-2	TRBD2	TRBV7-2	few	15	TGTGCCAGCAGCGAGTCTAGCGGGAGTACCGGGGAGCTGTTTTTT	CASSESSGSTGELFF
TRBJ2-1	.	TRBV20-1	few	11	TGCAGTGCTAGCCCGGGGGATGAGCAGTTCTTC	CSASPGDEQFF
TRBJ2-1	.	TRBV14	few	11	TGTGCCAGCAGCCAAGGGACTAAGCAGTTCTTC	CASSQGTKQFF
TRBJ2-7	.	TRBV13	.	14	TGTGCCAGCAGCCGGTCGGCAAGCTCCTACGAGCAGTACTTC	CASSRSASSYEQYF
TRBJ2-1	.	TRBV21-1	few	14	TGTGCCAGCAGCAAAGCTCCATGGAGAGGTGAGCAGTTCTTC	CASSKAPWRGEQFF
TRBJ2-1	.	TRBV9	.	14	TGTGCCAGCAGCCCCGGGACCAACTACAATGAGCAGTTCTTC	CASSPGTNYNEQFF
TRBJ2-7	TRBD1	TRBV20-1	many	13	TGCAGTGCCGCGACAGGGAGCGTCCACGAGCAGTACTTC	CSAATGSVHEQYF
TRBJ2-2	.	TRBV7-8	few	12	TGTGCCAGCAGCTTAGTTTCCGGGGAGCTGTTTTTT	CASSLVSGELFF
TRBJ2-7	.	TRBV7-9	.	13	TGTGCCAGCAGCTTCCGGGCGTCATACGAGCAGTACTTC	CASSFRASYEQYF
TRBJ2-5	TRBD1	TRBV15	.	13	TGTGCCACGTCACAGGGGGACAGCGAGACCCAGTACTTC	CATSQGDSETQYF
TRBJ1-6	.	TRBV20-1	few	13	TGCAGTGCGAGGGGGGGACTGAATTCACCCCTCCACTTT	CSARGGLNSPLHF
TRBJ2-1	.	TRBV12-3/TRBV12-4	.	15	TGTGCCAGCAGTTTACAGGGGAGCCGCTACAATGAGCAGTTCTTC	CASSLQGSRYNEQFF
TRBJ2-3	TRBD1	TRBV29-1	few	13	TGCAGCGTTGGGGGACAGGCGACGGATACGCAGTATTTT	CSVGGQATDTQYF
TRBJ1-2	.	TRBV20-1	many	13	TGCAGTGTCATCGACGCGGTGAACTATGGCTACACCTTC	CSVIDAVNYGYTF
TRBJ1-1	.	TRBV20-1	.	13	TGCAGTGCTCCCATCCGGGCGGACACTGAAGCTTTCTTT	CSAPIRADTEAFF
TRBJ2-1	TRBD2	TRBV28	.	15	TGTGCCAGCAGTACCACTAGCGGGGCGGGGAATGAGCAGTTCTTC	CASSTTSGAGNEQFF
TRBJ2-6	TRBD1	TRBV10-3	.	15	TGTGCCATCGGACAGGGGGCGGGTGGGGCCAACGTCCTGACTTTC	CAIGQGAGGANVLTF
TRBJ1-1	TRBD1	TRBV12-3/TRBV12-4	.	13	TGTGCCAGCAGTTTCAGGGGGATGACTGAAGCTTTCTTT	CASSFRGMTEAFF
TRBJ1-2	.	TRBV29-1	few	11	TGCAGCGTCCTTTCACACTATGGCTACACCTTC	CSVLSHYGYTF
TRBJ2-2	TRBD2	TRBV5-1	few	15	TGCGCCAGCAGTTTAGCGGGAGAGAGGACCGGGGAGCTGTTTTTT	CASSLAGERTGELFF
TRBJ2-5	.	TRBV29-1	.	12	TGCAGCGTTGGAGTGGCAGGGGAGACCCAGTACTTC	CSVGVAGETQYF
TRBJ2-2	TRBD1	TRBV7-9	.	15	TGTGCCAGCAGCAAGACAGGGGCGGGCACCGGGGAGCTGTTTTTT	CASSKTGAGTGELFF
TRBJ2-1	TRBD2	TRBV5-1	few	15	TGCGCCAGCAGCTTTGGCGGCGGGAGTAGAGATGAGCAGTTCTTC	CASSFGGGSRDEQFF
TRBJ2-3	TRBD2	TRBV7-2	few	16	TGTGCCAGCAGCTACCGACTAGCGGGAGCTAGCGATACGCAGTATTTT	CASSYRLAGASDTQYF
TRBJ2-5	.	TRBV20-1	.	12	TGCAGTGCCCGGATAGGACAAGAGACCCAGTACTTC	CSARIGQETQYF
TRBJ1-5	TRBD1	TRBV20-1	few	15	TGCAGTGCTAGGAACCAGGGGGCTTTCAATCAGCCCCAGCATTTT	CSARNQGAFNQPQHF
TRBJ2-7	.	TRBV20-1	few	12	TGCAGTCTCACGGGACCGTCCTACGAGCAGTACTTC	CSLTGPSYEQYF
TRBJ2-7	TRBD1	TRBV7-8	.	16	TGTGCCAGCAGCTGGCAAGGGACAGGGAGAGGGGGCGAGCAGTACTTC	CASSWQGTGRGGEQYF
TRBJ2-5	.	TRBV5-1	.	17	TGCGCCAGCAGCAGGGGGGTTCTAGCGGACGTACAAGAGACCCAGTACTTC	CASSRGVLADVQETQYF
TRBJ2-7	TRBD2	TRBV27	.	17	TGTGCCAGCAGTTTATCCTCTAGCGGGAGGGCGAGCTACGAGCAGTACTTC	CASSLSSSGRASYEQYF
TRBJ1-5	.	TRBV30	few	14	TGTGCCTGGAGCCTGGACAGCAGCAATCAGCCCCAGCATTTT	CAWSLDSSNQPQHF
TRBJ2-2	.	TRBV9	few	15	TGTGCCAGCAGCCCCGGGGCAAAGGACACCGGGGAGCTGTTTTTT	CASSPGAKDTGELFF
TRBJ2-1	.	TRBV19	.	15	TGTGCCAGTTCCCTACGGGAGCTTCCCTACAATGAGCAGTTCTTC	CASSLRELPYNEQFF
TRBJ1-1	.	TRBV7-2	.	12	TGTGCCAGCAGCTCCCAGGGAAATGAAGCTTTCTTT	CASSSQGNEAFF
TRBJ2-3	.	TRBV7-2	few	16	TGTGCCAGCAGCTTATCACCGTCACTGCGCACAGATACGCAGTATTTT	CASSLSPSLRTDTQYF
TRBJ2-7	.	TRBV25-1	.	13	TGTGCCAGCAGGGCGAGGGAACGGGGAGTGCAGTACTTC	CASRARERGVQYF
TRBJ2-1	TRBD2	TRBV28	.	14	TGTGCCAGCAGTCGGACTAGCGGGAACAATGAGCAGTTCTTC	CASSRTSGNNEQFF
TRBJ2-1	.	TRBV5-1	.	11	TGCGCCAGCGGCTTCGACAATGAGCAGTTCTTC	CASGFDNEQFF
TRBJ2-7	.	TRBV4-1	.	15	TGCGCCAGCAGCCAAGATAGAGAAGTATCCTACGAGCAGTACTTC	CASSQDREVSYEQYF
TRBJ2-7	TRBD2	TRBV7-9	few	16	TGTGCCAGCAGCTCACTTAGCGGGAGGACCTCCTACGAGCAGTACTTC	CASSSLSGRTSYEQYF
TRBJ2-1	.	TRBV4-2	.	13	TGTGCCAGCAGCCCCGGGGCCCTCGGGGAGCAGTTCTTC	CASSPGALGEQFF
TRBJ2-1	.	TRBV4-2	few	14	TGTGCCAGCAGCCAAGAATCTATGTCGGGGCAGGCGTTCTTC	CASSQESMSGQAFF
TRBJ2-3	.	TRBV7-2	few	12	TGTGCCAGCAGCTTATTTGCCGATACGCAGTATTTT	CASSLFADTQYF
TRBJ1-6	TRBD1	TRBV5-1	few	19	TGCGCCAGCAGCCGGAAGGACGCGGGACAGAGCTCCTATAATTCACCCCTCCACTTT	CASSRKDAGQSSYNSPLHF
TRBJ2-7	.	TRBV25-1	few	14	TGTGCCAGCAGTGAAACCGGAGGGAACTACGAGCAGTACTTC	CASSETGGNYEQYF
TRBJ2-7	.	TRBV7-2	few	13	TGTGCCAGCAGCTTAGGGTGGAGCATCGAGCAGTACTTC	CASSLGWSIEQYF
TRBJ2-5	TRBD1	TRBV6-2/TRBV6-3	.	15	TGTGCCAGCAGTCCACAGGACAGGGATGGTGAGACCCAGTACTTC	CASSPQDRDGETQYF
TRBJ2-4	.	TRBV7-2	.	16	TGTGCCAGCAGCTCGGGACACCATATAGCCAAAAACATTCAGTACTTC	CASSSGHHIAKNIQYF
TRBJ2-1	TRBD2	TRBV5-1	few	15	TGCGCCAGCAGCTTGCTAGCGGTCTCCTACAATGAGCAGTTCTTC	CASSLLAVSYNEQFF